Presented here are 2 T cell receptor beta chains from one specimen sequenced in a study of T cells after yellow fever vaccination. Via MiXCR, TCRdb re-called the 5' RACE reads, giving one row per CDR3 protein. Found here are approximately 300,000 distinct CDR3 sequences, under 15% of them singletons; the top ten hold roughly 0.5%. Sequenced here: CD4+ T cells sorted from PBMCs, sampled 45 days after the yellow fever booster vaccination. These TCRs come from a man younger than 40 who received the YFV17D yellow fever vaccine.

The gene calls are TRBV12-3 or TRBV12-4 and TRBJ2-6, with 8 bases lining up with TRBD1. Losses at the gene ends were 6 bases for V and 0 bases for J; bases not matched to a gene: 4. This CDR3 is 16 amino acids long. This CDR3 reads CASSPDRVSGANVLTF. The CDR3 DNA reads TGTGCCAGCAGCCCGGACAGGGTCTCTGGGGCCAACGTCCTGACTTTC.

The CDR3 nucleotides read TGCGCCAGCAGCTTGGTGAGTCCACCAGATACGCAGTATTTT. Translating gives CASSLVSPPDTQYF. The rearrangement uses TRBV5-1 and TRBJ2-3; D ambiguous. Germline loops: CDR1 SGHRS, CDR2 YFSETQ. CDR3 size: 14 residues. The V end lost 0 bases, the J end lost 4 bases, and 9 bases lay between the germline ends.